Described below is a single T cell receptor beta chain sequence and its context. This sample was included in a study of blood T cell repertoires in COVID-19. Study as a whole: The samples span acute and convalescent COVID-19 from the United States, Italy and Spain.

Profiled with immunoSEQ multiplex PCR; TCRdb holds only in-frame clones, not every one. The table has 250,000 to 300,000 clones, about nine tenths seen once. Sequenced material: peripheral blood. The sequence was obtained from a woman in her forties with acute or convalescent COVID-19.

CDR3 sequence (DNA): TGTGCCAGCAGTGATCCAGAGGGTTATAAGCAGTATTTT. The encoded protein is CASSDPEGYKQYF. The V and J genes are TRBV25-1 and TRBJ2-3, with D tentatively TRBD2 (5 bases). CDR1 MGHDK and CDR2 SYGVNS come from the germline V gene. Between the trimmed V and J ends, which lost 3 bases and 11 bases, there was a span of 15 bases. CDR3 length equals 13 residues.